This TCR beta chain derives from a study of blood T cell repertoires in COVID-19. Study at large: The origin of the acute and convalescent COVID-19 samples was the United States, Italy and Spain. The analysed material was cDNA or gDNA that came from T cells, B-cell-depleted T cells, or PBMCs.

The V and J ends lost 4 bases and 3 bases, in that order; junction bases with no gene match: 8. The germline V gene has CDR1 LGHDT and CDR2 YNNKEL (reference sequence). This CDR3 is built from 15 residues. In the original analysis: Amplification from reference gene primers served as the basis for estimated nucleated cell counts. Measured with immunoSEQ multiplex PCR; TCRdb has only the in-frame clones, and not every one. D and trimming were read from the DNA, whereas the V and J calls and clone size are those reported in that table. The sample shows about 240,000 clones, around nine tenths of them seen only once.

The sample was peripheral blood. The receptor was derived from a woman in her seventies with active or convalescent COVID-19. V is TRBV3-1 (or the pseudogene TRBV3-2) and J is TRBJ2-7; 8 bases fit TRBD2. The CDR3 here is CASSLGGANGYEQYF. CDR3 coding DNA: TGTGCCAGCAGCCTCGGGGGGGCGAATGGCTACGAGCAGTACTTC.